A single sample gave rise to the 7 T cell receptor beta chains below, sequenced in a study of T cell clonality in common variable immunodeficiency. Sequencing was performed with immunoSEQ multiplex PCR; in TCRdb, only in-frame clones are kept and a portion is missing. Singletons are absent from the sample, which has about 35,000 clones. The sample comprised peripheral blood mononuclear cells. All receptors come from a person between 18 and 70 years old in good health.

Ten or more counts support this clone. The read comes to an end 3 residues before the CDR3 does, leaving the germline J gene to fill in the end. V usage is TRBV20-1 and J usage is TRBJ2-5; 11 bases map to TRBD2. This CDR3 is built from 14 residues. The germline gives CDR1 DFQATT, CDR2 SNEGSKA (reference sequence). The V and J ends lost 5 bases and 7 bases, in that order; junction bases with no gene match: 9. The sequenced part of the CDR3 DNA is TGCAGTGCTTCGACTAGCGGGAAATACGGGACC. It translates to CSASTSGKYGT. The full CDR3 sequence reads CSASTSGKYGTQYF.

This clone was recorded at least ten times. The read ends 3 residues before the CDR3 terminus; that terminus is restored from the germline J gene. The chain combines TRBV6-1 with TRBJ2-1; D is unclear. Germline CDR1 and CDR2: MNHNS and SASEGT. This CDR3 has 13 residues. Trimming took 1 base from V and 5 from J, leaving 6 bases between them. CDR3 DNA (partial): TGTGCCAGCAGTGAAGTCAGAGACAATGAG. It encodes CASSEVRDNE. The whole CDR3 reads CASSEVRDNEQFF.

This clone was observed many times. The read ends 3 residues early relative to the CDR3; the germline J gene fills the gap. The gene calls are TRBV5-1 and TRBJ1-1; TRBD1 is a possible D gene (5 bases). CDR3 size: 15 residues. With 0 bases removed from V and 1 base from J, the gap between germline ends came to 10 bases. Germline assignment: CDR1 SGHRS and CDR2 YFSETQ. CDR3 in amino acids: CASSLVARENTEAFF. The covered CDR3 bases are TGCGCCAGCAGCTTGGTTGCCAGGGAGAACACTGAA.

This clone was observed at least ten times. The DNA read from the CDR3 is TGTGCCAGCAGCTTAGTGGCTAGTAACCAAGAGACC. It specifies CASSLVASNQET. The whole CDR3 reads CASSLVASNQETQYF. This chain uses TRBV11-2 with TRBJ2-5; unclear D gene. The CDR3 end lies 3 residues beyond the end of the read and is filled in from the germline J gene. V lost 1 base and J lost 0, with 9 bases in between. Germline V gives CDR1 SGHAT, CDR2 FQNNGV. The CDR3 is made up of 15 amino acids. Variable domain in full (rest from reference TRBV11-2 and TRBJ2-5): EAGVAQSPRYKIIEKRQSVAFWCNPISGHATLYWYQQILGQGPKLLIQFQNNGVVDDSQLPKDRFSAERLKGVDSTLKIQPAKLEDSAVYLCASSLVASNQETQYFGPGTRLLVL.

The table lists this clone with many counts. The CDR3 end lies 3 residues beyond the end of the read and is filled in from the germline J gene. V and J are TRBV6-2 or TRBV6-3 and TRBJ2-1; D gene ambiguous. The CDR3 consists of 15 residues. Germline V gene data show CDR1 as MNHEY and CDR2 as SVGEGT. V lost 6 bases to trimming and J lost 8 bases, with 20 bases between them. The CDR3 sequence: CASSPQRGLSHEQFF. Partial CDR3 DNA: TGTGCCAGCAGCCCCCAACGTGGGCTGTCGCATGAG.

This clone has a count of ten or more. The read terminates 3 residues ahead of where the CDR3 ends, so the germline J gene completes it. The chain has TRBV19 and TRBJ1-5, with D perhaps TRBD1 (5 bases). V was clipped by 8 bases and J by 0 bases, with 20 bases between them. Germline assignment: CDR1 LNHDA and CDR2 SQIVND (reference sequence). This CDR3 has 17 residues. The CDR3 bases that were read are TGTGCCAGTTCCATCCAGGGTGGGGTCTATAGCAATCAGCCC. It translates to CASSIQGGVYSNQP. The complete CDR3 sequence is CASSIQGGVYSNQPQHF.

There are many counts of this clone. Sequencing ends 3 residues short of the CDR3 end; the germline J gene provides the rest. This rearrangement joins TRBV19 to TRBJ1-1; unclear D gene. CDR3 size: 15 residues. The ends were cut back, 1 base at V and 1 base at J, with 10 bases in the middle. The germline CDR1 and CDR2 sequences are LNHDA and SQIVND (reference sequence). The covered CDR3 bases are TGTGCCAGTAGTATAGGTAACAGACAGAACACTGAA. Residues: CASSIGNRQNTE. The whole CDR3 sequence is CASSIGNRQNTEAFF.